Listed here is a single T cell receptor beta chain. The antigen it recognizes is unknown. No base qualities exist here, and no much larger clone lies one base off it. Spanning cysteine to phenylalanine, the CDR3 consists of 14 amino acids. Only the CDR3 portion is preserved as DNA: 42 bases, with reading frame beginning at the first base. At the junction V is shortened by 4 bases and J by 3 bases, with 13 bases in between. The germline V gene specifies SGHVS as CDR1 and FQNEAQ as CDR2. To prepare the library, the immunoSEQ multiplex PCR assay was applied. A mixture of 60 forward primers for TCR Vbeta segments and 13 reverse primers for TCR Jbeta segments was used in the multiplex PCR. The CDR3 region of rearranged TCR beta genes was amplified from genomic DNA by a multiplex PCR assay. The Illumina HiSeq System was used to sequence the amplified TCR beta libraries as 87-base-pair reads. The authors' analysis ran thus. A later analysis counted tens of millions of unique TCR beta chains across the 690 or so repertoires, and 10 million to 11 million of these chains were shared by at least two donors. Raw reads were error-corrected and collapsed into unique sequences with a nearest-neighbor algorithm that merged closely related sequences to remove PCR and sequencing errors. To assign V, D and J gene segments, CDR3 sequences were aligned to IMGT reference sequences. Each retained sequence needed at least a six-nucleotide match to both a V gene segment and a J gene segment. Rearrangements were classified as productive when the CDR3 lacked stop codons and remained in frame with V and J, and all other rearrangements were classified as non-productive. CDR3 was defined by IMGT convention, running from the second conserved V-encoded cysteine to the conserved J-encoded phenylalanine. Sequences without an unambiguous match to a single V gene segment were excluded from the earlier analysis of approximately 600 of the donors. An earlier analysis of over 450 of the donors classified V segments as functional when productive rearrangements were above 56.7% and as segregating when the standard deviation between donors was above 5%. To diagnose cytomegalovirus status from the catalog of TCR beta chain sequences, a statistical classification framework was built. In a later analysis, TCR nucleotide sequences were compared against IMGT/GENE-DB human TR gene sequences so that V and J genes could be assigned. The TCRdist pipeline was used in a later analysis to assign CDR3 sequences and most-parsimonious VDJ recombination scenarios. A later analysis defined each TCR beta chain by its CDR3 amino acid sequence plus V-gene family, and excluded reads lacking a unique V-gene family. In a later analysis, some 600 highly shared, low-generation-probability nucleotide sequences were removed to address suspected cross-contamination and a sequencing artifact. For each public chain, a later analysis derived a clonal expansion index from normalized ranks of inferred template counts within each repertoire. A later analysis computed generation probabilities with a VDJ recombination model fitted to out-of-frame rearrangements, and checked the results against IGoR. In a later analysis, TCR-TCR, TCR-HLA and TCR-CMV co-occurrence was scored with hypergeometric tests, and a repertoire-size bias correction was applied to TCR pairs. To estimate false discovery rates, a later analysis permuted the HLA or CMV assignments 20 times. In a later analysis, co-occurring TCRs were grouped using DBSCAN, and TCRdist sequence similarity was added for clustering within HLA-allele-positive subsets. Repertoires with fewer than 30,000 or more than 120,000 public chains, plus five repertoires with anomalous nucleotide sharing, were excluded from co-occurrence clustering. As stored in TCRdb, this immuneACCESS dataset retains in-frame rearrangements with V and J assigned. A fraction of the clones does not appear; measured against another copy, unresolved V genes explain less than half of the discrepancy, and the remainder lacks a known reason. That table gives V, J and clone size, and the DNA gave D and trimming. For this sample the table gives 150,000 or so clones, of which 65% to 80% were detected only once. The ten largest clones represent 4.2% of the sample.

The data are from a study of cytomegalovirus exposure and HLA in healthy donors (dated by TCRdb to 2015 to 2018). Some background on the complete study: An earlier analysis of approximately 640 of the donors reported about 250 Gb of sequence data and approximately 110 million unique TCR beta sequences from 150 million to 200 million T cells. Donor age, sex, ethnicity and CMV serostatus were collected together with the repertoire data. Typing coverage differed by locus: A, B, C, DRB1 and DQB1 were typed in roughly 620-640 donors, DQA1 in around 500, DPA1 in approximately 600, and DPB1 in around 490. A later genetic analysis used genome-wide SNP genotypes for 398 of the 666 donors, treating that subset as a discovery cohort. To study patterns of TCR occurrence, a later analysis re-analyzed previously published TCR beta repertoires from 666 donors and added high-resolution HLA genotyping. Across around 400 genotyped donors of the cohort, an average of 235,054 unique TCR beta nucleotide sequences per donor were sequenced, and around 20% of those sequences were non-productive. Five DR-DQ haplotypes were handled as single units for association and clustering, since linkage in the cohort was strong. The genetic ancestry cluster associated with self-reported Caucasian donors included about four fifths of the roughly 400 genotyped donors. The aim of the study was to test whether cataloging public T cell receptors could identify signatures of past pathogen exposure. The study profiled the T cell repertoires of more than 500 subjects by immunosequencing and related them to cytomegalovirus serostatus. Along with the roughly 610-subject first cohort, a separate validation cohort of over 90 different subjects was used. Every repertoire in the discovery cohort had been generated on one and the same sequencing platform. High-throughput TCR immunosequencing, statistical association of individual TCRs with disease status, and machine learning were combined to predict cytomegalovirus infection status. In an earlier analysis of a few hundred of the donors, high-throughput TCR beta sequencing was used to judge whether each TCR beta V gene segment behaved as functional or pseudogenic. Rather than using new phenotypic data, the later analysis identified candidate immune exposures from TCR beta sequences and from how often those sequences occurred across donors. An early release covering 500 to 750 HLA-typed donors comprised approximately 300 gigabases of sequencing data and roughly 86 million unique TCR sequences. Both class I and class II loci were covered by HLA typing, at four-digit resolution.

Overall results and qualifications from the work: In both the original and validation cohorts, the classifier was reported to diagnose cytomegalovirus status with high specificity and sensitivity. Only TCR beta chains were sequenced in this cohort, and the absence of alpha or paired-chain data limited detectable features. Correlated functional status among segregating V segments might reflect linkage disequilibrium, but an unknown experimental factor could not be ruled out. Some 16 rarely observed V segments, including chromosome 9 orphons, were excluded from the earlier analysis of about 500 of the donors because counts were too low. In a later analysis, the rate of TCR association differed among HLA loci, with DRB1 alleles having the most associated TCRs and HLA-C alleles having the fewest. Compared with equally common non-associated chains, HLA-associated TCR beta chains in a later analysis were more clonally expanded and had lower generation probabilities. A later genetic analysis reported fewer N-insertions in productive TCRs among donors in an Asian-associated ancestry cluster than the approximately 700-donor mean. In a later analysis, several top co-occurrence clusters were reported to appear linked to parvovirus B19, influenza, CMV and Epstein-Barr virus. In vitro tests confirmed that a few of the cytomegalovirus-associated TCR beta chains recognize cytomegalovirus antigens. The only immune exposure information available for the cohort was CMV serostatus. When HLA alleles, especially DR and DQ, strongly co-occurred, TCR associations were difficult to assign to individual alleles. While some public TCRs were present in many individuals, most TCR sequences turned up only very rarely across donors. At a false discovery rate of 0.05, a later analysis linked 15,000 to 20,000 TCR beta sequences to specific HLA alleles. Most CMV-associated TCR beta chains appeared to be HLA-restricted in a later analysis, and the HLA associations seemed to be driven largely by CMV exposure. The authors suggested that the approach could potentially be extended to other disease states and immunological phenotypes. A group of highly shared sequence variants was considered likely to be a technical artifact of the sequencing pipeline. Presence/absence analyses assumed roughly uniform sequencing depth across donors, an assumption that may not hold. A further reported finding was that TCR beta sequences accurately predicted the HLA-A and HLA-B alleles for most subjects in the first cohort. In the study, 164 TCR beta chains were listed as associated with cytomegalovirus. Because HLA typing was unavailable for some donors at each locus, only the typed subset was used in association tests. Broadly in line with IMGT annotations, most TCR beta V segments showed up in productive rearrangements about 87% or about 30% of the time in an earlier analysis of about 500 of the donors. An association between a missense DCLRE1C variant and V-gene and J-gene trimming of TCR beta chains was found in a later genetic analysis and replicated in an independent cohort. Some IMGT-functional V segments, including TRBV6-2 and TRBV6-3, could not be distinguished by the 87-base-pair reads and were therefore excluded.

In total, fewer than 750 healthy bone marrow donors made up the cohort. At the time of sampling, all cohort members were nominally healthy, though unrecorded immune exposures were likely present. The donor tested CMV seropositive and was one of the 289 seropositive cohort members. A peripheral blood sample was provided by each donor, and peripheral blood mononuclear cells were used for TCR beta sequencing. The Qiagen DNeasy Blood Extraction Kit was used to extract genomic DNA from the blood cell samples. This sequence originates from a male donor in good health and CMV-seropositive. The rearrangement joined TRBV7-8 to TRBJ2-7; perhaps TRBD1 is the D gene, with 6 bases matching. The sample consisted of PBMCs. The CDR3 in this case is CASSSEGRGYEQYF. The DNA is TGTGCCAGCAGCTCAGAGGGCAGGGGCTACGAGCAGTACTTC.